This TCR beta chain was sequenced during a study of Tregs in tolerant kidney transplant recipients. Findings and limits, study-wide: No direct test of biological reproducibility was done here.

TCRdb's copy holds only in-frame clones and misses some; the assay was immunoSEQ multiplex PCR. The sample totals 23,000 or so clones. This CDR3 has 13 residues. CDR1 SGHRS and CDR2 YFSETQ come from the germline V gene. Losses at the gene ends were 4 bases for V and 6 bases for J; bases not matched to a gene: 4. Recipients received nonmyeloablative bone marrow transplants from related graft donors, with transient mixed chimerism. A word on this clone: Its antigen is currently unknown. The CDR3 end lies 3 residues beyond the end of the read and is filled in from the germline J gene.

The TCR sequence derives from a human patient who received a combined kidney and bone marrow transplant. Some T cells may possibly be graft donor cells. J is TRBJ2-1 and V is TRBV5-1, with TRBD1 matching 7 bases. The material was CD4+ T cells from blood (PBMCs), obtained 6 months after the transplant. The sequenced part of the CDR3 DNA is TGCGCCAGCAGCAAGGGGACAGCCAATGAG. Protein product: CASSKGTANE. The full CDR3 is CASSKGTANEQFF.